A selection of T cell receptor beta chains follows, all from one sample in a study of lymphopenia after photon versus proton radiotherapy. The assay was immunoSEQ multiplex PCR, and TCRdb's table has in-frame clones only and misses some. The repertoire consists of 42,000 or so clones, with about 83% occurring once and the leading ten covering roughly 25%. This sample comprised peripheral blood, obtained from a patient treated with proton-based radiotherapy. The receptors originated from a woman in her 70s with pancreatic cancer. CDR3s include the opening cysteine and the closing phenylalanine or tryptophan. The D gene is left open where the match is weak. The size field is filled for only some rows; it gives once, few, many or a size class.

NA	NA	TRBV4-3	TRBJ1-3	TGCGCCAGCAGCCAAGGGACAGTAGGAAACACCATATATTTT	CASSQGTVGNTIYF
NA	NA	TRBV7-2	TRBJ2-1	TGTGCCAGCAGCTGGAAACAGGGCCCCTACAATGAGCAGTTCTTC	CASSWKQGPYNEQFF
NA	NA	TRBV18	TRBJ1-1	TGTGCCAGCTCACCACCTCTAGGCCTGGGCACTGAAGCTTTCTTT	CASSPPLGLGTEAFF
NA	NA	TRBV6-5	TRBJ1-1	TGTGCCAGCAGTTACTCTCGGCCACACGAGAACACTGAAGCTTTCTTT	CASSYSRPHENTEAFF
NA	NA	TRBV28	TRBJ2-1	TGTGCCAGCGGAGGGGAGCTTAGCTCCTACAATGAGCAGTTCTTC	CASGGELSSYNEQFF
once	NA	TRBV18	TRBJ2-3	TGTGCCAGCTCACCACCGGCTCCGGGACCCACATATACGCAGTATTTT	CASSPPAPGPTYTQYF
NA	TRBD2	TRBV12-5	TRBJ2-1	TGTGCTAGTGGTTTGGGGGGCGGGCTAGCGGGTGAGCAGTTCTTC	CASGLGGGLAGEQFF
NA	NA	TRBV6-5	TRBJ2-7	TGTGCCAGCAGTGGGGCTAGCACGGGCGAGCAGTACTTC	CASSGASTGEQYF
once	TRBD2	TRBV5-5	TRBJ2-1	TGTGCCAGCAGCTTAACTAGCGGGAGTAGGGATGAGCAGTTCTTC	CASSLTSGSRDEQFF
NA	TRBD2	TRBV7-3	TRBJ2-7	TGTGCCAGCAGCTCCAAGGCCGGACTAGCGGGAGAGTACGAGCAGTACTTC	CASSSKAGLAGEYEQYF
NA	NA	TRBV7-6	TRBJ1-1	TGTGCCAGCAGCTTACGGGGGATTGACACTGAAGCTTTCTTT	CASSLRGIDTEAFF
NA	NA	TRBV5-4	TRBJ2-5	TGTGCCAGCAGCTTCACCGTACAGTTACAAGAGACCCAGTACTTC	CASSFTVQLQETQYF
once	TRBD1	TRBV6-5	TRBJ2-7	TGTGCCAGCAGTTACTCCGGGACAGGACCCTACGAGCAGTACTTC	CASSYSGTGPYEQYF
NA	NA	TRBV2	TRBJ2-7	TGTGCCAGCAGTGAAGGTGGTGCCTACGAGCAGTACTTC	CASSEGGAYEQYF
NA	TRBD1	TRBV7-9	TRBJ2-7	TGTGCCAGCAGCTCGATCCGGGACAGGGCACCCTACGAGCAGTACTTC	CASSSIRDRAPYEQYF
NA	NA	TRBV28	TRBJ2-4	TGTGCCAGCAGTTCCACCGGGCCCTCAATTCAGTACTTC	CASSSTGPSIQYF
NA	NA	TRBV7-2	TRBJ1-2	TGTGCCAGCAGCTTAGACCCTGACTATGGCTACACCTTC	CASSLDPDYGYTF
NA	NA	TRBV10-1	TRBJ2-7	TGCGCCAGCAGTGAGACCGGACTACCCGACGAGCAGTACTTC	CASSETGLPDEQYF
NA	NA	TRBV6-5	TRBJ2-7	TGTGCCAGCTCAGAGGGGCGGAATGAGTACGAGCAGTACTTC	CASSEGRNEYEQYF
few	NA	TRBV28	TRBJ1-3	TGTGCCAGCGGTCAGGGGCGAAACACCATATATTTT	CASGQGRNTIYF
NA	TRBD1	TRBV6-6	TRBJ1-6	TGTGCCAGCAGTCATAGAGACAGGGGCTCACCCCTCCACTTT	CASSHRDRGSPLHF
NA	TRBD1	TRBV27	TRBJ2-7	TGTGCCAGCAGTTCAAGGACAGGGGGCAACTACGAGCAGTACTTC	CASSSRTGGNYEQYF
NA	NA	TRBV19	TRBJ1-3	TGTGCCAGTAGTACGCCGACAGGACCAGCCTCTGGAAACACCATATATTTT	CASSTPTGPASGNTIYF
NA	TRBD2	TRBV6-1	TRBJ2-3	TGTGCCAGCAGCCCCGGACTAGCGGGTCCAGATACGCAGTATTTT	CASSPGLAGPDTQYF
NA	NA	TRBV14	TRBJ1-5	TGTGCCAGCAGTCCAAGTGGTAATGGCAATCAGCCCCAGCATTTT	CASSPSGNGNQPQHF
NA	NA	TRBV10-3	TRBJ2-3	TGTGCCATCAGTGAGCGGGTGACTAGCACAGATACGCAGTATTTT	CAISERVTSTDTQYF
NA	NA	TRBV7-2	TRBJ2-7	TGTGCCAGCAGCTCGGAGGTCTACGAGCAGTACTTC	CASSSEVYEQYF
NA	NA	TRBV25-1	TRBJ1-1	TGTGCCAGGAACAGGTACACTGAAGCTTTCTTT	CARNRYTEAFF
NA	TRBD2	TRBV11-2	TRBJ2-5	TGTGCCAGCAGAACGGGACTAGCGGGGATATCGCAGACCCAGTACTTC	CASRTGLAGISQTQYF
few	NA	TRBV27	TRBJ2-2	TGTGCCAGCTCAATAGGGGGAGGGCCTTACACCGGGGAGCTGTTTTTT	CASSIGGGPYTGELFF
NA	TRBD1	TRBV19	TRBJ2-1	TGTGCCAGTACCCATGGGGACAGAAGCTCCTACAATGAGCAGTTCTTC	CASTHGDRSSYNEQFF
NA	NA	TRBV30	TRBJ2-5	TGTGCCTGGAGTGTAGGTGGTCAAGGGACCCAGTACTTC	CAWSVGGQGTQYF
NA	TRBD2	TRBV15	TRBJ2-1	TGTGCCACCAGCGATCCCGGGACTAGCTCCTACAATGAGCAGTTCTTC	CATSDPGTSSYNEQFF
NA	NA	TRBV25-1	TRBJ1-4	TGTGCCAGCAGTGAGTACAGGGAGGACGAAAAACTGTTTTTT	CASSEYREDEKLFF
NA	TRBD2	TRBV7-2	TRBJ2-1	TGTGCCAGCAGCTTACTAGCGGCTCATGAGCAGTTCTTC	CASSLLAAHEQFF
NA	NA	TRBV19	TRBJ1-5	TGTGCCAGTAGATCCTCAGGGTTGCAGCCCCAGCATTTT	CASRSSGLQPQHF
NA	NA	TRBV7-9	TRBJ1-4	TGTGCCAGCAGCTTGAGAACAGGCTTTATGGAAAAACTGTTTTTT	CASSLRTGFMEKLFF
NA	NA	TRBV5-4	TRBJ2-7	TGTGCCAGCAGCCCCCGGTTGGGGACCACATACGAGCAGTACTTC	CASSPRLGTTYEQYF
NA	TRBD1	TRBV29-1	TRBJ2-7	TGCAGCGCCGGATCTACAGGGGTTTCCTACGAGCAGTACTTC	CSAGSTGVSYEQYF
NA	TRBD2	TRBV5-1	TRBJ2-1	TGCGCCAGCAGCTTCTCAGCGGGAGTGTCATATGAGCAGTTCTTC	CASSFSAGVSYEQFF
NA	NA	TRBV7-9	TRBJ2-3	TGTGCCAGCAGCCTTAGACGGGGGGCGAGCACAGATACGCAGTATTTT	CASSLRRGASTDTQYF
NA	NA	TRBV19	TRBJ2-2	TGTGCCAGTGGGGCCGACCTAAGCACCGGGGAGCTGTTTTTT	CASGADLSTGELFF
NA	NA	TRBV18	TRBJ2-3	TGTGCCAGCTCCCCCCTCCCAAGCACAGATACGCAGTATTTT	CASSPLPSTDTQYF
medium-sized	NA	TRBV28	TRBJ1-2	TGTGCCAGCAGGCACCGAGTTGGCTACACCTTC	CASRHRVGYTF
NA	NA	TRBV27	TRBJ2-7	TGTGCCAGCAGTTATGACCGGTACGAGCAGTACTTC	CASSYDRYEQYF
NA	TRBD2	TRBV7-2	TRBJ2-1	TGTGCCAGCAGCTTAGAACTAGCGGGAGATAATGAGCAGTTCTTC	CASSLELAGDNEQFF
NA	TRBD1	TRBV28	TRBJ2-7	TGTGCCAGCAGTTCAGCCGGGACAGGGTTCTCCTACGAGCAGTACTTC	CASSSAGTGFSYEQYF
NA	TRBD2	TRBV19	TRBJ2-7	TGTGCCAGTAGTTCCAGAACGGGAGGACTCTACGAGCAGTACTTC	CASSSRTGGLYEQYF
NA	NA	TRBV6-6	TRBJ1-1	TGTGCCAGCCATGATCGGGGGAATGGGGACACTGAAGCTTTCTTT	CASHDRGNGDTEAFF
NA	TRBD1	TRBV28	TRBJ1-5	TGTGCCAGCAGTTCACAGGGGTTGGGGAATCAGCCCCAGCATTTT	CASSSQGLGNQPQHF
NA	NA	TRBV5-1	TRBJ1-4	TGCGCCAGCAGCTTGGGGTCCCTGACAGCTAATGAAAAACTGTTTTTT	CASSLGSLTANEKLFF
few	NA	TRBV19	TRBJ2-5	TGTGCCAGTAGTCCCGACCTCAGGGAGACCCAGTACTTC	CASSPDLRETQYF
NA	NA	TRBV11-1	TRBJ2-1	TGTGCCAGCAGTTTTAAGCGAGAACACAATGAGCAGTTCTTC	CASSFKREHNEQFF